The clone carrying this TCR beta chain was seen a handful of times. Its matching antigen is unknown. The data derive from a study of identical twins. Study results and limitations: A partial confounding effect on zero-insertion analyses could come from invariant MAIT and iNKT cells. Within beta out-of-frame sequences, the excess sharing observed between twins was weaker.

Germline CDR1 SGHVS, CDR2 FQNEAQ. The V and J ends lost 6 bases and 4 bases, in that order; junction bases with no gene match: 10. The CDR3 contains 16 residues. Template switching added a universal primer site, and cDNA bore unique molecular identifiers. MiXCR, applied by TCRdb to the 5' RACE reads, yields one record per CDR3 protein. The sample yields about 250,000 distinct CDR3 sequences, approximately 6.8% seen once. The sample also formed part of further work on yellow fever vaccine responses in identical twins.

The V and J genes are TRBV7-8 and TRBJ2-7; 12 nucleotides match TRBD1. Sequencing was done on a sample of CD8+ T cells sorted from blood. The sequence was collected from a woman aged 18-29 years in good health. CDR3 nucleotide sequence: TGTGCCAGCAGTGCCACCGGGACAGGGGGCTTGTACGAGCAGTACTTC. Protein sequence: CASSATGTGGLYEQYF.